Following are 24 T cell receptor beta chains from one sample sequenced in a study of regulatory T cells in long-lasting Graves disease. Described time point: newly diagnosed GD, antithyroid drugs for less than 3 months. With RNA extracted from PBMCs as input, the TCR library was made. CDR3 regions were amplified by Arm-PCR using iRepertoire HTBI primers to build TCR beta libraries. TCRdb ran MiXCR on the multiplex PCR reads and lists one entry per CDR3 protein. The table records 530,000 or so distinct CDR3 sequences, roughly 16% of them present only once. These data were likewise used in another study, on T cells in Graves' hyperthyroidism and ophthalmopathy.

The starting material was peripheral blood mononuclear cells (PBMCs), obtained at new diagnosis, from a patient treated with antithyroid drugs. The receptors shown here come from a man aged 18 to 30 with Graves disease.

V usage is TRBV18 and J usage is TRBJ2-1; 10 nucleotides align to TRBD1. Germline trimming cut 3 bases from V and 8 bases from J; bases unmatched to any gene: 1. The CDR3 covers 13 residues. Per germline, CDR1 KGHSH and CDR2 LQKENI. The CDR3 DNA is TGTGCCAGCTCACCGGGACAGGGGTATGAGCAGTTCTTC. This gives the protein CASSPGQGYEQFF.

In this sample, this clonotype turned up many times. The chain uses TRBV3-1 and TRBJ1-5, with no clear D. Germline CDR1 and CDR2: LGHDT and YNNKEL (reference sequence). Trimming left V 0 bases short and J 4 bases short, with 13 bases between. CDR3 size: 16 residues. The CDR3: CASSQDTGVRNQPQHF. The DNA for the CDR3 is TGTGCCAGCAGCCAAGATACCGGGGTACGGAATCAGCCCCAGCATTTT. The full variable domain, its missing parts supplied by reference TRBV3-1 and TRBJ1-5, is DTAVSQTPKYLVTQMGNDKSIKCEQNLGHDTMYWYKQDSKKFLKIMFSYNNKELIINETVPNRFSPKSPDKAHLNLHINSLELGDSAVYFCASSQDTGVRNQPQHFGDGTRLSIL.

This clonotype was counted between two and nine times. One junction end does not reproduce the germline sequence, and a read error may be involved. CDR3 region: CASSLRRGTYVQYF. The CDR3 nucleotides read TGTGCCAGCAGCTTACGACGAGGGACTTACGTGCAGTACTTC. This chain links TRBV13 with TRBJ2-7, with D possibly TRBD2 on 6 matching bases. This CDR3 comprises 14 residues. The germline CDR1 and CDR2 sequences are PRHDT and FYEKMQ (reference sequence).

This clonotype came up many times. In DNA form, the CDR3 reads TGCAGTGCCGAGACCCAGGAGCAGTTCTTC. It encodes CSAETQEQFF. The chain links TRBV20-1 to TRBJ2-1; unclear D gene. Germline V gene sequence: CDR1 DFQATT, CDR2 SNEGSKA (reference sequence). CDR3 length: 10 residues. V lost 6 bases, J lost 10 bases, and 10 bases lay in between.

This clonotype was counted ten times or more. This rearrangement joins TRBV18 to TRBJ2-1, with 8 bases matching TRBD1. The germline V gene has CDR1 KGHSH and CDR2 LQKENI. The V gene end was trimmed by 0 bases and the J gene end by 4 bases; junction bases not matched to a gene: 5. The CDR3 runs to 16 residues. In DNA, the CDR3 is TGTGCCAGCTCACCACCGGGACAGGAGATTTACAATGAGCAGTTCTTC. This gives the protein CASSPPGQEIYNEQFF.

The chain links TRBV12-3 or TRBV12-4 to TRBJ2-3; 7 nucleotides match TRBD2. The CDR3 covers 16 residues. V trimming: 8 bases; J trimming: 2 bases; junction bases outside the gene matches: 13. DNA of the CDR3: TGTGCCAGCCTCAAAATCCGGGGACTACCCACAGATACGCAGTATTTT. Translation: CASLKIRGLPTDTQYF.

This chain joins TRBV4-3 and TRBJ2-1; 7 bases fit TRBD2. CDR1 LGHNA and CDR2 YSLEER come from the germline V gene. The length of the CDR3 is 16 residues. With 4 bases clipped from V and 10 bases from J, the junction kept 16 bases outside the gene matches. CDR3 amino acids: CASSLGTGTIRAEQFF. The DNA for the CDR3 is TGCGCCAGCAGCCTAGGAACCGGGACTATCAGGGCCGAGCAGTTCTTC.

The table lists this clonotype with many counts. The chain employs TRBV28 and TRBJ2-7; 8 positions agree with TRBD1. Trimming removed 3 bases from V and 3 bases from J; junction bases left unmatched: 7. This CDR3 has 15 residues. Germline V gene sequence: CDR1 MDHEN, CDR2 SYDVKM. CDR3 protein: CASSFTGGHLYEQYF. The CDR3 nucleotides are TGTGCCAGCAGTTTCACAGGGGGACACCTCTACGAGCAGTACTTC. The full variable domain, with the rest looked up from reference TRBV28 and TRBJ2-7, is DVKVTQSSRYLVKRTGEKVFLECVQDMDHENMFWYRQDPGLGLRLIYFSYDVKMKEKGDIPEGYSVSREKKERFSLILESASTNQTSMYLCASSFTGGHLYEQYFGPGTRLTVT.

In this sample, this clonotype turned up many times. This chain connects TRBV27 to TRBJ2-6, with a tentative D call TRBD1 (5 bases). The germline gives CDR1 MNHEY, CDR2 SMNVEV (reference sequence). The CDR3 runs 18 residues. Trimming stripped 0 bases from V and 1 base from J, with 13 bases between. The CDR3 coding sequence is TGTGCCAGCAGTTTATCGGCAGGGTTCCTATCTGGGGCCAACGTCCTGACTTTC. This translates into CASSLSAGFLSGANVLTF.

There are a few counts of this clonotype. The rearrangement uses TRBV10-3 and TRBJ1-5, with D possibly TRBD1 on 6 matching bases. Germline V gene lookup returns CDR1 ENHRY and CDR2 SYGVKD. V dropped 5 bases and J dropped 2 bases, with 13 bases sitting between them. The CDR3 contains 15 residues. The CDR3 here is CAISSTGVGNQPQHF. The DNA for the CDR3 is TGTGCCATCAGTTCGACAGGTGTTGGCAATCAGCCCCAGCATTTT.

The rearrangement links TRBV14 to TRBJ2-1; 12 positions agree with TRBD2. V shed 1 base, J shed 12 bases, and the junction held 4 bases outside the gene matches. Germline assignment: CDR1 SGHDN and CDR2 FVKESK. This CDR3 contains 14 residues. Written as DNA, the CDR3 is TGTGCCAGCAGCCAAGCTGCTAGCGGGAGGGGGCAGTTCTTC. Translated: CASSQAASGRGQFF.

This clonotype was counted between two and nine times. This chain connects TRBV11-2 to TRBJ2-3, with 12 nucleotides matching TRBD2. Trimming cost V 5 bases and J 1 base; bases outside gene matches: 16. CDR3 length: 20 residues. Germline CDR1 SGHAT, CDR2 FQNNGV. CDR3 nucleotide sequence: TGTGCCAGCAGCCTAACCCCTCCGACTAGCGGGAGTCGGGGCACAGATACGCAGTATTTT. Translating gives CASSLTPPTSGSRGTDTQYF.

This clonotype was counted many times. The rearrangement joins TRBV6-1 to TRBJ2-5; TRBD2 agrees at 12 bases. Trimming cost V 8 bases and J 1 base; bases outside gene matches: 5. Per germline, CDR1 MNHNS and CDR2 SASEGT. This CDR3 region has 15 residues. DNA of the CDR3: TGTGCCAGCCGAGGACTAGCGGGGATCCAAGAGACCCAGTACTTC. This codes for CASRGLAGIQETQYF.

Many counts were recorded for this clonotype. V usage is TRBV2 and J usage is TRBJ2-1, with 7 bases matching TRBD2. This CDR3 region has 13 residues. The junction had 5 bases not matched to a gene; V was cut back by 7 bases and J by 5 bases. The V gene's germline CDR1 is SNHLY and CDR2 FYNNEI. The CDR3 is CASNRLADNEQFF. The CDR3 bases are TGTGCCAGCAACCGACTAGCCGACAATGAGCAGTTCTTC.

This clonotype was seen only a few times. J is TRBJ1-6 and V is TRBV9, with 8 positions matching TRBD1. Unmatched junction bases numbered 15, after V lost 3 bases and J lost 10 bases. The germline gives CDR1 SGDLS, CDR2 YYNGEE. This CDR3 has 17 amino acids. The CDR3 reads CASSAAGQAKGRSPLHF. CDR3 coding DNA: TGTGCCAGCAGCGCCGCGGGACAGGCGAAGGGAAGGTCACCCCTCCACTTT.

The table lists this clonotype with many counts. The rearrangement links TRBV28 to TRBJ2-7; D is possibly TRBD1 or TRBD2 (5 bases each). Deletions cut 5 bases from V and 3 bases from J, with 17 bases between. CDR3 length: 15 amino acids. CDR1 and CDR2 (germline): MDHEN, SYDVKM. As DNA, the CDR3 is TGTGCCAGCAGTCCACACTCCAGGGACGGCTACGAGCAGTACTTC. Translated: CASSPHSRDGYEQYF.

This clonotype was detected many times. CDR3 residues: CASSTARGSSYNEQFF. The CDR3 DNA reads as TGTGCCAGCAGTACCGCGCGCGGCAGCTCCTACAATGAGCAGTTCTTC. The chain is built from TRBV27 and TRBJ2-1; D not certain. Germline V CDR1 and CDR2: MNHEY, SMNVEV (reference sequence). This CDR3 region has 16 residues. V shed 5 bases and J shed 0 bases, with 14 bases lying between them.

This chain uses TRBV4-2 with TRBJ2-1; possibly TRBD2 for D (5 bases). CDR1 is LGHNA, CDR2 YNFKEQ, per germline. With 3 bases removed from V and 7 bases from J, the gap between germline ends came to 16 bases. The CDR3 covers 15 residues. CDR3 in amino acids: CASSHRSAEGNEQFF. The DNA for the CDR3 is TGTGCCAGCAGCCATCGTAGCGCCGAGGGAAATGAGCAGTTCTTC.

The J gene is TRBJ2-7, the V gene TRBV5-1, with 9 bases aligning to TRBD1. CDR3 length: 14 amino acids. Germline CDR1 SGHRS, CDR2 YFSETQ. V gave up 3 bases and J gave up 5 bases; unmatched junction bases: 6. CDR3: CASSSRDRVNEQYF. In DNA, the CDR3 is TGCGCCAGCAGCTCCCGGGACAGGGTAAACGAGCAGTACTTC.

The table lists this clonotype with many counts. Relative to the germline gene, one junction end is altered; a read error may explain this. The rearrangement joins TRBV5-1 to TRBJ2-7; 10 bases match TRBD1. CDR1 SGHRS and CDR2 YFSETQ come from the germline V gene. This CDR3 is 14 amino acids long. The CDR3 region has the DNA TGCGCCAGCAGATTGGGGACAGGGGCGCGAGAGCAGTACTTC. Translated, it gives CASRLGTGAREQYF.

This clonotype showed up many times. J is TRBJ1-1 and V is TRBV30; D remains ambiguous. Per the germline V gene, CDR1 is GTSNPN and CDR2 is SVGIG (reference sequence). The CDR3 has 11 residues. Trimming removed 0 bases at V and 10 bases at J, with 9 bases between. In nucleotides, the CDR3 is TGTGCCTGGAGTGTACTTCGAGGAGCTTTCTTT. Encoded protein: CAWSVLRGAFF.

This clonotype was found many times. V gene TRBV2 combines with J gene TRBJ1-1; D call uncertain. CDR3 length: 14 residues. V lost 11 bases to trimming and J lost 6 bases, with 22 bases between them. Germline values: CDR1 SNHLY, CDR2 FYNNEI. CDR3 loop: CAEQISVLGAEAFF. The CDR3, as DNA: TGTGCCGAGCAGATCTCGGTCCTAGGCGCTGAAGCTTTCTTT. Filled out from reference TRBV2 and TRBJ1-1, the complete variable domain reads EPEVTQTPSHQVTQMGQEVILRCVPISNHLYFYWYRQILGQKVEFLVSFYNNEISEKSEIFDDQFSVERPDGSNFTLKIRSTKLEDSAMYFCAEQISVLGAEAFFGQGTRLTVV.

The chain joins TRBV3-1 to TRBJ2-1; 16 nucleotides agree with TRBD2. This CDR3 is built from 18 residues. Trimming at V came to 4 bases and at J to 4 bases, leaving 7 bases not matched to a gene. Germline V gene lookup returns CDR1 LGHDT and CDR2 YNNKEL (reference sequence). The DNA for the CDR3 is TGTGCCAGCAGCCGGACGCCGGGACTAGCGGGAGGGTACAATGAGCAGTTCTTC. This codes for CASSRTPGLAGGYNEQFF.

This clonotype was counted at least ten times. The CDR3 protein is CAWRSGGLGGNEQFF. DNA for the CDR3: TGTGCCTGGAGGTCGGGGGGGCTTGGAGGAAATGAGCAGTTCTTC. The chain couples TRBV30 to TRBJ2-1; 8 bases match TRBD2. Germline V CDR1 and CDR2: GTSNPN, SVGIG (reference sequence). The V segment lost 3 bases and the J segment 7 bases; nucleotides outside the gene matches: 11. The CDR3 runs 15 residues.